The 18 T cell receptor beta chains in this list originate from one sample, sequenced in a study of cytomegalovirus exposure and HLA in healthy donors. 60 Vbeta and 13 Jbeta primers were used in PCR. Using immunoSEQ multiplex PCR, the repertoire was profiled, and TCRdb retains in-frame clones only, with some absent. The repertoire holds 120,000 to 150,000 clones, with 60% to 80% as singletons. Sample: PBMCs. The receptors derive from a man aged 18 to 35 in good health and CMV-seronegative.

V and J are TRBV2 and TRBJ1-2; 8 bases match TRBD1. The germline V gene has CDR1 SNHLY and CDR2 FYNNEI. CDR3 length: 14 amino acids. Germline trimming cut 5 bases from V and 8 bases from J; bases unmatched to any gene: 10. DNA for the CDR3: TGTGCCAGCAGTTTCGGGCAGGGGGCGGGAGGCTACACCTTC. Translation: CASSFGQGAGGYTF.

The sample holds one count of this clone. V gene TRBV7-2 combines with J gene TRBJ2-5; 7 bases agree with TRBD1. The J call is uncertain, as TRBJ2-7 better fits the DNA end. CDR1 SGHTA and CDR2 FQGNSA come from the germline V gene. This CDR3 region has 13 residues. The CDR3 region has the DNA TGTGCCAGCAGCACCCGGGACAGCTACGAGCAGTACTTC. Translation: CASSTRDSYEQYF.

V gene TRBV7-9 combines with J gene TRBJ2-3; 8 bases fit TRBD1. J lost 2 bases, V lost 5 bases, and 9 bases had no gene match. The CDR3 contains 16 residues. Germline CDR1 reads SEHNR; CDR2 reads FQNEAQ (reference sequence). CDR3 sequence: CASSRRRGPFTDTQYF. The CDR3 DNA follows: TGTGCCAGCAGCCGCCGCAGGGGGCCCTTCACAGATACGCAGTATTTT.

V and J are TRBV19 and TRBJ2-3, with no clear D. V gave up 0 bases and J gave up 9 bases, with 7 bases separating them. Germline lookup yields CDR1 LNHDA and CDR2 SQIVND (reference sequence). The CDR3 sequence is 12 residues long. The CDR3 sequence: CASSIEGLTQYF. DNA of the CDR3: TGTGCCAGTAGTATAGAGGGCCTAACGCAGTATTTT.

V is TRBV19 and J is TRBJ2-1; 10 nucleotides match TRBD2. Germline CDR1 is LNHDA and CDR2 is SQIVND (reference sequence). Losses at the gene ends were 3 bases for V and 4 bases for J; bases not matched to a gene: 6. This CDR3 has 16 amino acids. CDR3 nucleotide sequence: TGTGCCAGTAGTATCTCGTCTAGCGGGGGATACAATGAGCAGTTCTTC. The encoded protein is CASSISSSGGYNEQFF.

The chain links TRBV7-9 to TRBJ1-1, with TRBD1 identical over 7 bases. The trim removed 1 base at V and 1 base at J, leaving 12 bases unmatched. CDR3 length: 18 residues. Germline V gene lookup returns CDR1 SEHNR and CDR2 FQNEAQ (reference sequence). CDR3 bases: TGTGCCAGCAGCTTAGAGTCATATCAGGGACAGCCGAACACTGAAGCTTTCTTT. This translates into CASSLESYQGQPNTEAFF.

V gene TRBV7-3 combines with J gene TRBJ2-5, with TRBD2 matching over 8 bases. This CDR3 comprises 13 residues. Germline V CDR1 and CDR2: SGHTA, FQGTGA. The junction had 0 bases not matched to a gene; V was cut back by 5 bases and J by 1 base. The DNA of the CDR3 is TGTGCCAGCAGCCGGGGGGGCCAAGAGACCCAGTACTTC. Protein: CASSRGGQETQYF.

This chain joins TRBV9 and TRBJ2-7, with D maybe TRBD1 (6 bases). The CDR3 contains 13 residues. CDR1 and CDR2 (germline): SGDLS, YYNGEE. V lost 4 bases and J lost 3, with 11 bases in between. CDR3 DNA sequence: TGTGCCAGCAGCCCAGGGGTAGGCTACGAGCAGTACTTC. It codes for CASSPGVGYEQYF.

This chain joins TRBV2 and TRBJ1-1; D gene uncertain. The CDR3 runs 13 residues. CDR1 and CDR2 (germline): SNHLY, FYNNEI. V lost 11 bases to trimming and J lost 1 base, with 14 bases between them. The CDR3 DNA is TGTGCCGGTCTATTTGCCGCGAACACTGAAGCTTTCTTT. Translation: CAGLFAANTEAFF.

The rearrangement joins TRBV12-5 to TRBJ2-4; 7 nucleotides match TRBD1. V lost 6 bases to trimming and J lost 5 bases; unmatched junction nucleotides: 10. This CDR3 has 15 amino acids. Germline-derived CDR1 and CDR2 are LGHNT and FRNRAP. CDR3 sequence (DNA): TGTGCTAGTGGGTCGGGACAGTCGAGAGAAAACATTCAGTACTTC. Translation: CASGSGQSRENIQYF.

The J gene is TRBJ2-3, the V gene TRBV5-4, with 9 bases that match TRBD1. Germline V gene sequence: CDR1 SGHNT, CDR2 YYREEE (reference sequence). The CDR3 totals 16 residues. J lost 2 bases, V lost 0 bases, and 4 bases had no gene match. Here the CDR3 reads CASSLVQGAITDTQYF. In nucleotides, the CDR3 is TGTGCCAGCAGCTTGGTACAGGGGGCAATCACAGATACGCAGTATTTT.

The V and J genes are TRBV20-1 and TRBJ1-2; D is ambiguous. CDR3 length: 10 amino acids. The ends were cut back, 5 bases at V and 5 bases at J, with 6 bases in the middle. Germline CDR1 is DFQATT and CDR2 is SNEGSKA (reference sequence). DNA for the CDR3: TGCAGTGCTCCTACTTATGGCTACACCTTC. Translating gives CSAPTYGYTF.

The rearrangement uses TRBV5-5 and TRBJ2-7; 9 bases are a match to TRBD1. Trimming cost V 5 bases and J 1 base; bases outside gene matches: 10. The CDR3 covers 16 residues. Germline V gene data show CDR1 as SGHKS and CDR2 as YYEKEE (reference sequence). The CDR3 region has the DNA TGTGCCAGCAGGCTCCCAAAGGGGACAGGGTCCTACGAGCAGTACTTC. Residues: CASRLPKGTGSYEQYF.

This clone was seen only a few times. The chain is built from TRBV5-1 and TRBJ2-1, with D tentatively TRBD1 (5 bases). Trimming left V 0 bases short and J 4 bases short, with 14 bases between. The length of the CDR3 is 16 residues. CDR1 and CDR2 from the germline V gene are SGHRS and YFSETQ. CDR3 DNA: TGCGCCAGCAGCTTGGCCGGAGACAGCATTTACAATGAGCAGTTCTTC. As protein: CASSLAGDSIYNEQFF.

This clone came up a few times. V and J are TRBV7-3 and TRBJ2-1; 8 bases match TRBD2. Losses at the gene ends were 0 bases for V and 0 bases for J; bases not matched to a gene: 4. The CDR3 extends over 17 amino acids. The germline CDR1 and CDR2 sequences are SGHTA and FQGTGA. CDR3 sequence reads: CASSLTRAGGSYNEQFF. The CDR3 DNA reads TGTGCCAGCAGCTTAACGCGGGCGGGGGGCTCCTACAATGAGCAGTTCTTC.

The gene calls are TRBV6-6 and TRBJ1-2, with 9 bases fitting TRBD1. CDR1 and CDR2 from the germline V gene are MNHNY and SVGAGI (reference sequence). The CDR3 has 14 amino acids. After removal of 7 bases from V and 4 bases from J, the junction contained 7 bases not matched to a gene. The CDR3 region has the DNA TGTGCCAGCACCGCCGGGACAGGGATCTATGGCTACACCTTC. It yields the protein CASTAGTGIYGYTF.

This clone was observed a single time. The gene calls are TRBV18 and TRBJ2-7, with D tentatively TRBD2 (6 bases). The CDR3 is 12 amino acids. Trimming took off 0 bases at V and 10 bases at J, with 10 bases between the two ends. The germline V gene encodes CDR1 KGHSH and CDR2 LQKENI. The DNA of the CDR3 is TGTGCCAGCTCACCACCTTCGGGGGAACAGTACTTC. Translating gives CASSPPSGEQYF.

The chain recombines TRBV7-2 with TRBJ2-5; maybe TRBD2 (6 bases). The CDR3 sequence is 16 residues long. Germline-derived CDR1 and CDR2 are SGHTA and FQGNSA. Trimming shortened V by 7 bases and J by 2 bases, and 20 bases separated the two germline ends. The CDR3 here is CASTRDGRFSQETQYF. CDR3 sequence (DNA): TGTGCCAGCACGCGGGACGGAAGATTCTCACAAGAGACCCAGTACTTC. The full variable domain, in which reference TRBV7-2 and TRBJ2-5 provide the parts outside the CDR3, is GAGVSQSPSNKVTEKGKDVELRCDPISGHTALYWYRQSLGQGLEFLIYFQGNSAPDKSGLPSDRFSAERTGGSVSTLTIQRTQQEDSAVYLCASTRDGRFSQETQYFGPGTRLLVL.